Following are 20 T cell receptor beta chains from one sample sequenced in a study of T-cell memory formation after mild COVID-19. TCRdb independently ran MiXCR on the 5' RACE reads; one entry per CDR3 protein. Of roughly 110,000 distinct CDR3 sequences listed, roughly 14% are singletons. Sequencing was performed on PBMCs or a T cell subset sorted from them (not recorded which). Every receptor here comes from a young man who had mild COVID-19 (a few samples of this study predate the infection). Cell type and time point are not known.

This clonotype has only a few counts. The rearrangement links TRBV4-1 to TRBJ2-5; D gene unclear. The germline V and J ends were trimmed by 0 bases and 1 base, with 9 bases remaining between them. The CDR3 runs 15 residues. CDR1 is MGHRA and CDR2 is YSYEKL in the germline V gene. The CDR3 spells CASSQDSPIQETQYF. DNA of the CDR3: TGCGCCAGCAGCCAAGACAGTCCCATCCAAGAGACCCAGTACTTC.

V gene TRBV5-4 combines with J gene TRBJ2-3; 11 bases match TRBD1. The CDR3 has 13 amino acids. Looked up from germline, CDR1 is SGHNT and CDR2 is YYREEE (reference sequence). V was pared by 5 bases and J by 11 bases, with 7 bases of the junction left unmatched. The chain's CDR3 is CASRLGQGVEQYF. The DNA of the CDR3 is TGTGCCAGCAGACTGGGACAGGGGGTTGAGCAGTATTTT.

This clonotype was observed a few times. V is TRBV15 and J is TRBJ2-1, with TRBD2 identical over 11 bases. Germline CDR1 LNHNV, CDR2 YYDKDF (reference sequence). Unmatched junction bases numbered 11, after V lost 3 bases and J lost 4 bases. The CDR3 contains 18 residues. CDR3 amino acids: CATSSTGASGGPYNEQFF. The CDR3 nucleotides read TGTGCCACCAGCAGTACAGGGGCTAGCGGGGGGCCATACAATGAGCAGTTCTTC.

This clonotype was detected a few times. The chain is built from TRBV4-1 and TRBJ2-5, with D possibly being TRBD1 or TRBD2 (5 bases each). Germline CDR1 reads MGHRA; CDR2 reads YSYEKL. The V end was cut by 0 bases, the J end by 2 bases, with 16 bases between. The CDR3 loop spans 17 amino acids. Here the CDR3 reads CASSQDLAGSGQETQYF. The CDR3 DNA reads as TGCGCCAGCAGCCAAGATTTGGCGGGCTCAGGGCAAGAGACCCAGTACTTC.

The V gene is TRBV6-5, the J gene TRBJ2-1; 9 bases are a match to TRBD1. CDR3 length equals 14 residues. Germline-derived CDR1 and CDR2 are MNHEY and SVGAGI. The V segment lost 6 bases and the J segment 12 bases; nucleotides outside the gene matches: 12. The CDR3 nucleotides read TGTGCCAGCAGCCACCGGACAGGGGAGGGGAGGCAGTTCTTC. This codes for CASSHRTGEGRQFF.

This chain connects TRBV4-1 to TRBJ2-2; D is unclear. The CDR3 runs 14 residues. Germline V gene lookup returns CDR1 MGHRA and CDR2 YSYEKL. With 3 bases removed from V and 4 bases from J, the gap between germline ends came to 9 bases. CDR3 region: CASSQYQPTGELFF. CDR3 in DNA: TGCGCCAGCAGCCAGTACCAGCCCACCGGGGAGCTGTTTTTT.

This clonotype was detected a few times. The chain has TRBV6-4 and TRBJ2-3; 11 nucleotides align to TRBD2. Germline loops: CDR1 MRHNA, CDR2 SNTAGT. The trim removed 2 bases at V and 5 bases at J, leaving 6 bases unmatched. The CDR3 contains 16 residues. The CDR3 loop reads CASSDHFGTSGDTQYF. CDR3 coding DNA: TGTGCCAGCAGTGACCACTTTGGGACTAGCGGAGATACGCAGTATTTT.

The table lists this clonotype with many counts. V gene TRBV3-1 combines with J gene TRBJ2-1, with 12 positions matching TRBD2. Germline CDR1 is LGHDT and CDR2 is YNNKEL (reference sequence). This CDR3 is built from 17 residues. Trimming took 1 base from V and 7 from J; bases not matched to a gene: 8. The CDR3 spells CASSQVASGGAGNEQFF. The CDR3 bases are TGTGCCAGCAGCCAAGTAGCTAGCGGGGGGGCAGGGAATGAGCAGTTCTTC.

This clonotype was picked up a small number of times. The chain is built from TRBV6-5 and TRBJ2-1; TRBD2 matches 14 bases. Per the germline V gene, CDR1 is MNHEY and CDR2 is SVGAGI. This CDR3 has 17 residues. Trimming at V came to 6 bases and at J to 0 bases, leaving 4 bases not matched to a gene. CDR3 in DNA: TGTGCCAGCAGAACGGGACTAGCGGGGGACTCCTACAATGAGCAGTTCTTC. Amino acids: CASRTGLAGDSYNEQFF.

The rearrangement uses TRBV6-2 or TRBV6-3 and TRBJ1-2; 8 nucleotides line up with TRBD1. V lost 10 bases to trimming and J lost 4 bases; unmatched junction nucleotides: 5. CDR1 and CDR2 from the germline V gene are MNHEY and SVGEGT. The CDR3 has 12 amino acids. The CDR3 loop is CATRTGSYGYTF. The CDR3 nucleotides read TGTGCCACCCGGACAGGGAGCTATGGCTACACCTTC.

The chain recombines TRBV5-1 with TRBJ1-1; TRBD1 matches at 7 bases. V lost 6 bases to trimming and J lost 4 bases; unmatched junction nucleotides: 12. The CDR3 contains 15 residues. From germline, CDR1 is SGHRS and CDR2 YFSETQ. The CDR3 sequence is CASKLEGASITEAFF. CDR3 nucleotides: TGCGCCAGCAAATTAGAGGGGGCGAGTATCACTGAAGCTTTCTTT.

The rearrangement links TRBV6-2 or TRBV6-3 to TRBJ2-5; 9 nucleotides agree with TRBD2. The CDR3 has 18 amino acids. Germline V gene data show CDR1 as MNHEY and CDR2 as SVGEGT. V was pared by 0 bases and J by 2 bases, with 10 bases of the junction left unmatched. The CDR3 is CASSYSETSGGIQETQYF. CDR3 nucleotides: TGTGCCAGCAGTTACTCTGAGACTAGCGGAGGAATACAAGAGACCCAGTACTTC.

The gene calls are TRBV12-5 and TRBJ2-5; D unresolved. The germline gives CDR1 LGHNT, CDR2 FRNRAP. This CDR3 spans 14 amino acids. With 7 bases removed from V and 1 base from J, the gap between germline ends came to 13 bases. The CDR3 coding sequence is TGTGCTAGTGCCGCACCGGTCAGCCAAGAGACCCAGTACTTC. Amino acid sequence: CASAAPVSQETQYF.

In this sample, this clonotype turned up a few times. The DNA for the CDR3 is TGCGCCAGCAGCCAGACCTTCCCCGGGCTGGGTCCCGACGGCTACACCTTC. Protein: CASSQTFPGLGPDGYTF. This sequence joins TRBV4-3 and TRBJ1-2; unclear D gene. Germline V gene sequence: CDR1 LGHNA, CDR2 YSLEER. The CDR3 extends over 17 amino acids. Trimming pared 3 bases from V and 8 bases from J, leaving 25 bases between.

This clonotype appeared many times. The chain joins TRBV2 to TRBJ2-3; 7 bases map to TRBD1. This CDR3 is built from 10 residues. Germline-derived CDR1 and CDR2 are SNHLY and FYNNEI. Unmatched junction bases numbered 5, after V lost 9 bases and J lost 11 bases. The CDR3 sequence: CARRDSEQYF. The CDR3 bases are TGTGCCAGGAGGGACAGTGAGCAGTATTTT.

The table lists this clonotype with a few counts. The chain employs TRBV6-5 and TRBJ1-2, with no clear D. The CDR3 spans 14 residues. The germline gives CDR1 MNHEY, CDR2 SVGAGI. V was clipped by 2 bases and J by 4 bases, with 11 bases between them. CDR3 loop: CASSYGEDSYGYTF. The CDR3 nucleotides read TGTGCCAGCAGTTACGGCGAGGACTCCTATGGCTACACCTTC.

This clonotype was detected only a few times. The chain joins TRBV6-2 or TRBV6-3 to TRBJ1-5; D is undetermined. V was cut by 0 bases and J by 5 bases, with 11 bases left in between. Germline CDR1 and CDR2: MNHEY and SVGEGT. This CDR3 is 15 amino acids long. The CDR3 region is CASSYSISGHQPQHF. The CDR3 region has the DNA TGTGCCAGCAGTTACTCGATCTCCGGGCATCAGCCCCAGCATTTT.

This clonotype was counted many times. The chain carries TRBV30 and TRBJ1-1; D remains ambiguous. V dropped 5 bases and J dropped 5 bases, with 12 bases sitting between them. Germline V lookup: CDR1 GTSNPN, CDR2 SVGIG (reference sequence). The CDR3 has 12 residues. CDR3 nucleotide sequence: TGTGCCTGGGATGAGGGTCGGACTGAAGCTTTCTTT. It translates to CAWDEGRTEAFF.

The table lists this clonotype with a few counts. V is TRBV5-1 and J is TRBJ2-3; D uncertain. The germline V gene has CDR1 SGHRS and CDR2 YFSETQ. V lost 6 bases, J lost 0 bases, and 5 bases lay in between. The CDR3 contains 12 residues. The CDR3 is CASKPSTDTQYF. The DNA of the CDR3 is TGCGCCAGCAAACCGAGCACAGATACGCAGTATTTT. Supplemented by reference TRBV5-1 and TRBJ2-3, the full variable domain reads KAGVTQTPRYLIKTRGQQVTLSCSPISGHRSVSWYQQTPGQGLQFLFEYFSETQRNKGNFPGRFSGRQFSNSRSEMNVSTLELGDSALYLCASKPSTDTQYFGPGTRLTVL.

The rearrangement links TRBV5-1 to TRBJ2-7, with D hard to call. The CDR3 loop spans 14 amino acids. Germline lookup yields CDR1 SGHRS and CDR2 YFSETQ. The ends were cut back, 3 bases at V and 0 bases at J, with 10 bases in the middle. The CDR3 region has the DNA TGCGCCAGCAGCTCCGGGCCAGCCTCCTACGAGCAGTACTTC. Amino acids: CASSSGPASYEQYF.